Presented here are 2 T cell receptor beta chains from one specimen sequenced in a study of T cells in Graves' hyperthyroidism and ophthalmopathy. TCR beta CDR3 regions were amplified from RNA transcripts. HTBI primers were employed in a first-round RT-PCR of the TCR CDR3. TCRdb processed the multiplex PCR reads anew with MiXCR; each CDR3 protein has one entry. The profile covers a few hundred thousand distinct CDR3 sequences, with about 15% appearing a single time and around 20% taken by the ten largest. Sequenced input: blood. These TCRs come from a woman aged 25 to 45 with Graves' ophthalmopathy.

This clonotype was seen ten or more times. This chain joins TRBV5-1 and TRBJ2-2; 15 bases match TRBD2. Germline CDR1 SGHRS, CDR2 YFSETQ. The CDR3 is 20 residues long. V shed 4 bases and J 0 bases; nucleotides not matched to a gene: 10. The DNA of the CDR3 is TGCGCCAGCAGCGCGTACGGACTAGCGGGGGGGCACGCGAACACCGGGGAGCTGTTTTTT. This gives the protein CASSAYGLAGGHANTGELFF. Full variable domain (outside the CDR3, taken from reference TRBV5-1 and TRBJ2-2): KAGVTQTPRYLIKTRGQQVTLSCSPISGHRSVSWYQQTPGQGLQFLFEYFSETQRNKGNFPGRFSGRQFSNSRSEMNVSTLELGDSALYLCASSAYGLAGGHANTGELFFGEGSRLTVL.

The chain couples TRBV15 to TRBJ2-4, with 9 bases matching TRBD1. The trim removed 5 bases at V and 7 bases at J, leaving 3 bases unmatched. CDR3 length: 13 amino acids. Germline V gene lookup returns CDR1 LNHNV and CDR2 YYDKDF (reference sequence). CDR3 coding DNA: TGTGCCACCAGCCCTGACAGGGGGAACATTCAGTACTTC. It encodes CATSPDRGNIQYF.